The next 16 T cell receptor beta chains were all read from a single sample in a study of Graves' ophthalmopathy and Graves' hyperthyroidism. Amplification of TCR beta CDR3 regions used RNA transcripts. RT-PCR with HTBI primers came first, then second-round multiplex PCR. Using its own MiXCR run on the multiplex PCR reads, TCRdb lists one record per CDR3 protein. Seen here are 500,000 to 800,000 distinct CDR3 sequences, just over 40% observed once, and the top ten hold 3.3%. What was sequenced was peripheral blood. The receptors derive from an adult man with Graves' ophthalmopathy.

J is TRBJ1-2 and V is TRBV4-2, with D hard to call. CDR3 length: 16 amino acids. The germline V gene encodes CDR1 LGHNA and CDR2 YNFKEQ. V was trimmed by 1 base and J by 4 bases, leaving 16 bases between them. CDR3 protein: CASSQAPRAGLYGYTF. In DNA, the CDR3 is TGTGCCAGCAGCCAAGCTCCCCGTGCGGGCCTCTATGGCTACACCTTC.

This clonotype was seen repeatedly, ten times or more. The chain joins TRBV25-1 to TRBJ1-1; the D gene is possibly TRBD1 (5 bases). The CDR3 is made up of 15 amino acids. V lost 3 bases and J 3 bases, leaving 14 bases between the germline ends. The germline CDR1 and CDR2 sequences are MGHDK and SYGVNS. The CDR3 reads CASSDPRLGDTEAFF. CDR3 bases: TGTGCCAGCAGTGACCCCAGGTTGGGGGACACTGAAGCTTTCTTT.

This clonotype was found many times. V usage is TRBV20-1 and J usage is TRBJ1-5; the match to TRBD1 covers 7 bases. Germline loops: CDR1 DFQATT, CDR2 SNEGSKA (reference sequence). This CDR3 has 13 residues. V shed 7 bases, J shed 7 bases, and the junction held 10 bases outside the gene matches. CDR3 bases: TGCAGTGGGAAGCCAGGGGGAGACCAGCCCCAGCATTTT. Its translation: CSGKPGGDQPQHF.

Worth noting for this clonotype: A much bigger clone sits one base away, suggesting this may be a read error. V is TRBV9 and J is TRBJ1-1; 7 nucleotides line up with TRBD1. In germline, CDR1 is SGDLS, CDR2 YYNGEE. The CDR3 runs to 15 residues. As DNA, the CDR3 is TGCGCCAGCAGCCTCGCGGACAGGCCTTTAGCTGAAGCTTTCTTT. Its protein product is CASSLADRPLAEAFF.

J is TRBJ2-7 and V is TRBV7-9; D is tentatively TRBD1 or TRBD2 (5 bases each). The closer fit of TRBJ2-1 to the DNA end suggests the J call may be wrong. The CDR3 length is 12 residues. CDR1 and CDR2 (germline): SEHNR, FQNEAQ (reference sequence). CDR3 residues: CASSPGAGEQFF. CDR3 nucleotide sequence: TGTGCCAGCAGTCCCGGGGCAGGGGAGCAGTTCTTC.

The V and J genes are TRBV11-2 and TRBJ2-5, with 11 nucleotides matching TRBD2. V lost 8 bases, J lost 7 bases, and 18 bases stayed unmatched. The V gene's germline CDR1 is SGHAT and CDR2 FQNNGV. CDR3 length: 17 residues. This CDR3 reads CASSPTTSGDLLGTQYF. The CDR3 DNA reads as TGTGCCAGCTCACCTACGACTAGCGGGGACCTCCTCGGGACCCAGTACTTC.

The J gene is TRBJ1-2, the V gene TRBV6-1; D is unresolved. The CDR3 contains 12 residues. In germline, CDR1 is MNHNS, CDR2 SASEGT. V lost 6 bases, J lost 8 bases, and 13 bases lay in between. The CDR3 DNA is TGTGCCAGCAGCCTGGGAACGGGCGGCTACACCTTC. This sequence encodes CASSLGTGGYTF.

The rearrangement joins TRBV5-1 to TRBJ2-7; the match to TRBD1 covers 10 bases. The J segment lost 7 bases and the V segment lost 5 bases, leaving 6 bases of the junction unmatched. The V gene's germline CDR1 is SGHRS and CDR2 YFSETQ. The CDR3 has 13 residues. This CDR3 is CASRRDRGDEQYF. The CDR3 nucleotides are TGCGCCAGCAGACGGGACAGGGGAGATGAGCAGTACTTC.

In DNA, the CDR3 is TGTGCCAGCAGTTTATCCGGGGCTAGCTACGGCTACACCTTC. As protein: CASSLSGASYGYTF. The chain uses TRBV6-1 and TRBJ1-2, with a possible D match to TRBD1 (5 bases). From germline, CDR1 is MNHNS and CDR2 SASEGT. The germline V and J ends were trimmed by 5 bases and 8 bases, with 18 bases remaining between them. The length of the CDR3 is 14 residues.

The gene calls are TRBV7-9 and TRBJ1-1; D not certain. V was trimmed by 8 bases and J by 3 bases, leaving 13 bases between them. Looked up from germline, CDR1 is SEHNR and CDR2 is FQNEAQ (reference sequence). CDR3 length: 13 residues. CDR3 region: CASGIPADTEAFF. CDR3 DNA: TGTGCCAGCGGCATTCCGGCGGACACTGAAGCTTTCTTT.

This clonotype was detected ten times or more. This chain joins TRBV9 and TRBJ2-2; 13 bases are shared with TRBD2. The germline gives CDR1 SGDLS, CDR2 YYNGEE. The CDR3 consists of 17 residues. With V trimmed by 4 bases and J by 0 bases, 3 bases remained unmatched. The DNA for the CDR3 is TGTGCCAGCAGCAGGGGACTAGCGGGGACGAACACCGGGGAGCTGTTTTTT. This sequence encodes CASSRGLAGTNTGELFF. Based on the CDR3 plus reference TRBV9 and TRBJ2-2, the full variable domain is DSGVTQTPKHLITATGQRVTLRCSPRSGDLSVYWYQQSLDQGLQFLIQYYNGEERAKGNILERFSAQQFPDLHSELNLSSLELGDSALYFCASSRGLAGTNTGELFFGEGSRLTVL.

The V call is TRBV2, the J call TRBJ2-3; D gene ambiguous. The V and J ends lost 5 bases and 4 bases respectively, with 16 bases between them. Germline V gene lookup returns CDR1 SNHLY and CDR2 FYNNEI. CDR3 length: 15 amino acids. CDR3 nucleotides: TGTGCCAGCAGTTACGGGTCTTTCTCGTCAGATACGCAGTATTTT. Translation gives CASSYGSFSSDTQYF.

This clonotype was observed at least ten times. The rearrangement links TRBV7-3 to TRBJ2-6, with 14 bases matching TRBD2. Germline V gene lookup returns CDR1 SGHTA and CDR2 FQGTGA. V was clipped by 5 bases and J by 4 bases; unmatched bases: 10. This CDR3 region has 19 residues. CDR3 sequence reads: CASSPEGLAGGPGANVLTF. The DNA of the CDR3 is TGTGCCAGCAGCCCAGAAGGACTAGCGGGGGGCCCGGGGGCCAACGTCCTGACTTTC. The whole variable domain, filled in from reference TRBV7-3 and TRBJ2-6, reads GAGVSQTPSNKVTEKGKYVELRCDPISGHTALYWYRQSLGQGPEFLIYFQGTGAADDSGLPNDRFFAVRPEGSVSTLKIQRTERGDSAVYLCASSPEGLAGGPGANVLTFGAGSRLTVL.

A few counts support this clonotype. Written as DNA, the CDR3 is TGTGCCTGGAGTACAGACTATGGCTACACCTTC. This codes for CAWSTDYGYTF. The rearrangement links TRBV30 to TRBJ1-2; D gene uncertain. The CDR3 is made up of 11 amino acids. From germline, CDR1 is GTSNPN and CDR2 SVGIG (reference sequence). The V end lost 2 bases, the J end lost 3 bases, and 4 bases lay between the germline ends.

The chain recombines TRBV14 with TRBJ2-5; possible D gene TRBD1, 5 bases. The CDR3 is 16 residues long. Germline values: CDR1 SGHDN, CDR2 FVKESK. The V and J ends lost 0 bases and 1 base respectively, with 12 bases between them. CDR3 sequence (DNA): TGTGCCAGCAGCCAAGATTTGGGAACAGGCCAAGAGACCCAGTACTTC. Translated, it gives CASSQDLGTGQETQYF.

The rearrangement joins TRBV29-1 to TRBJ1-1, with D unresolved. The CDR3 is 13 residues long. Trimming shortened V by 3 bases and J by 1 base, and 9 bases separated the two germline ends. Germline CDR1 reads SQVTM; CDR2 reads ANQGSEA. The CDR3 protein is CSVDVGENTEAFF. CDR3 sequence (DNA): TGCAGCGTTGATGTCGGAGAGAACACTGAAGCTTTCTTT.